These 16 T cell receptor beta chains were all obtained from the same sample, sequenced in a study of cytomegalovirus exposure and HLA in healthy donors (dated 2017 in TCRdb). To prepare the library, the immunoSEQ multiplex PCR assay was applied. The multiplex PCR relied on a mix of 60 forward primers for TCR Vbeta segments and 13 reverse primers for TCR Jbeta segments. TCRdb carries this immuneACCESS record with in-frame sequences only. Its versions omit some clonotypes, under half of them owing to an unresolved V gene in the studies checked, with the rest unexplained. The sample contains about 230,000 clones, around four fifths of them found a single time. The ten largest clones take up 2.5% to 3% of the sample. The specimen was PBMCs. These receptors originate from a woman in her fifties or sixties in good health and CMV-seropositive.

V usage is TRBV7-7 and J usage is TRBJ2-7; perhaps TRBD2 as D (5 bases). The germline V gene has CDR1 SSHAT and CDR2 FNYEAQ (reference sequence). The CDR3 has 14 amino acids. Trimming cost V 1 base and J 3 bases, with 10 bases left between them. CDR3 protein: CASSLGEGVYEQYF. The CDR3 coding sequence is TGTGCCAGCAGCTTAGGCGAGGGTGTCTACGAGCAGTACTTC.

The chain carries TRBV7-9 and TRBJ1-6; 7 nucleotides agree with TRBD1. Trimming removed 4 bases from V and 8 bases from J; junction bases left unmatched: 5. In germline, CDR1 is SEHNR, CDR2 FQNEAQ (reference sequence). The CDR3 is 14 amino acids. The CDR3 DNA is TGTGCCAGCAGCTCGGGGGACAGTTATTCACCCCTCCACTTT. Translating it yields CASSSGDSYSPLHF.

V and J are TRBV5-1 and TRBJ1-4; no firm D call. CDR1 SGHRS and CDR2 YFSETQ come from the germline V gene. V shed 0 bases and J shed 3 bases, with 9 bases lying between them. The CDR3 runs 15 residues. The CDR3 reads CASSLDGVANEKLFF. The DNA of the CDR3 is TGCGCCAGCAGCTTGGATGGAGTGGCTAATGAAAAACTGTTTTTT. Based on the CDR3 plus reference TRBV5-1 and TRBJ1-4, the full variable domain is KAGVTQTPRYLIKTRGQQVTLSCSPISGHRSVSWYQQTPGQGLQFLFEYFSETQRNKGNFPGRFSGRQFSNSRSEMNVSTLELGDSALYLCASSLDGVANEKLFFGSGTQLSVL.

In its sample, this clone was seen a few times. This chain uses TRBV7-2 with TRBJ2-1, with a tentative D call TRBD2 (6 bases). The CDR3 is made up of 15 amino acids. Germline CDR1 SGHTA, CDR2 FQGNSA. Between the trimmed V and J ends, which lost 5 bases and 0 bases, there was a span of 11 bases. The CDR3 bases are TGTGCCAGCAGCCGGGGGTGGCTCTCCTACAATGAGCAGTTCTTC. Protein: CASSRGWLSYNEQFF.

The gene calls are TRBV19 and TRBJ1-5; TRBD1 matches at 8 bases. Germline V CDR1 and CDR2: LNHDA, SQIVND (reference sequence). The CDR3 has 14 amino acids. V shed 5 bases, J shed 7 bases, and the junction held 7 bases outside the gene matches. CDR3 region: CASSLTQGDQPQHF. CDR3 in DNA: TGTGCCAGTAGTCTAACACAGGGGGACCAGCCCCAGCATTTT. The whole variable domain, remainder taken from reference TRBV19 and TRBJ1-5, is DGGITQSPKYLFRKEGQNVTLSCEQNLNHDAMYWYRQDPGQGLRLIYYSQIVNDFQKGDIAEGYSVSREKKESFPLTVTSAQKNPTAFYLCASSLTQGDQPQHFGDGTRLSIL.

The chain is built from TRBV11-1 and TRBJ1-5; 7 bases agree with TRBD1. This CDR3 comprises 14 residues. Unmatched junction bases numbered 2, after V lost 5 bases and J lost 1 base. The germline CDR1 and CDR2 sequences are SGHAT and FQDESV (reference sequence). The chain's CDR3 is CASSRDRSNQPQHF. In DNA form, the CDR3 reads TGTGCCAGCAGCCGGGACAGAAGCAATCAGCCCCAGCATTTT. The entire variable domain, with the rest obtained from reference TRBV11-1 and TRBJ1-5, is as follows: EAEVAQSPRYKITEKSQAVAFWCDPISGHATLYWYRQILGQGPELLVQFQDESVVDDSQLPKDRFSAERLKGVDSTLKIQPAELGDSAMYLCASSRDRSNQPQHFGDGTRLSIL.

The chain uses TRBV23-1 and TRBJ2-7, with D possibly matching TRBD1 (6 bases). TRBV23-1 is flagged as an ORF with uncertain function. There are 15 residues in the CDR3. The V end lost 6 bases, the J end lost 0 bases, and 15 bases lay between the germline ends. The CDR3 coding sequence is TGCGCCAGCAGCCGCAGGGGAATTAGCTCCTACGAGCAGTACTTC. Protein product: CASSRRGISSYEQYF.

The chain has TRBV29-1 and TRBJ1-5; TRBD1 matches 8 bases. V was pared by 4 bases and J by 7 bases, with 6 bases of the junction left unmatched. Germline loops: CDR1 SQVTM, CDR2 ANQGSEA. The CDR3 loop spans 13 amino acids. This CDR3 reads CSVGQGNGQPQHF. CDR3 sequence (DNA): TGCAGCGTTGGACAGGGGAACGGACAGCCCCAGCATTTT.

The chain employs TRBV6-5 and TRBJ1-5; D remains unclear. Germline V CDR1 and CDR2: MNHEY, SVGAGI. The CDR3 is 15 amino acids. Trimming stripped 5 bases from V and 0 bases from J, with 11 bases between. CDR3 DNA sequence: TGTGCCAGCAGTCCCCAGGTAGGTAGCAATCAGCCCCAGCATTTT. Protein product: CASSPQVGSNQPQHF.

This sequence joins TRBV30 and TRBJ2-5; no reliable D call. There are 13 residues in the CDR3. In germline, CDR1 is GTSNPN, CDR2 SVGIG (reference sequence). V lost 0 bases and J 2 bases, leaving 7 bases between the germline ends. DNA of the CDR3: TGTGCCTGGAGTGTAAAAGCTCAAGAGACCCAGTACTTC. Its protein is CAWSVKAQETQYF.

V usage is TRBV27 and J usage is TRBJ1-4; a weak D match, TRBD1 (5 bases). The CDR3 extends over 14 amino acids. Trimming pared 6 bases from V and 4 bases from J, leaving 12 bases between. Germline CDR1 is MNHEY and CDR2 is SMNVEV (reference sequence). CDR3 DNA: TGTGCCAGCAGCTACGGGCAGGGTAATGAAAAACTGTTTTTT. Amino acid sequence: CASSYGQGNEKLFF.

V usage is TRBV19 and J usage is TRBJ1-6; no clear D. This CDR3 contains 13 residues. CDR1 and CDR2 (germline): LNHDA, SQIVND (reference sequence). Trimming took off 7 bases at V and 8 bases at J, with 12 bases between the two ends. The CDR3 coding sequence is TGTGCCAGTAATGGCTTAAGTGATTCACCCCTCCACTTT. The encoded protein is CASNGLSDSPLHF.

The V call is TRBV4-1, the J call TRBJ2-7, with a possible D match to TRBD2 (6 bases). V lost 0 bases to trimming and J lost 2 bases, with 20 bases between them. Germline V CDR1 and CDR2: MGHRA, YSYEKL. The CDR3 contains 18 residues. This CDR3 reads CASSQDLPRGLATYEQYF. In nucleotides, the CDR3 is TGCGCCAGCAGCCAAGATCTCCCCCGGGGACTGGCCACCTACGAGCAGTACTTC.

DNA of the CDR3: TGTGCCAGCAGCTTGGGACTAGCGGGGTTCGAGCAGTACTTC. This gives the protein CASSLGLAGFEQYF. The chain employs TRBV7-2 and TRBJ2-7; 13 bases line up with TRBD2. CDR3 length: 14 amino acids. Trimming cost V 3 bases and J 6 bases; bases outside gene matches: 2. Germline-derived CDR1 and CDR2 are SGHTA and FQGNSA.

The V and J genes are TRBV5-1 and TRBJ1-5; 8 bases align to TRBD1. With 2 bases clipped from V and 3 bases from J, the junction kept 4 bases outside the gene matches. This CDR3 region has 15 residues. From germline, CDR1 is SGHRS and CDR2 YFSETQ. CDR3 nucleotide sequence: TGCGCCAGCAGCTTAGGACAGGGCTTCAATCAGCCCCAGCATTTT. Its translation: CASSLGQGFNQPQHF.

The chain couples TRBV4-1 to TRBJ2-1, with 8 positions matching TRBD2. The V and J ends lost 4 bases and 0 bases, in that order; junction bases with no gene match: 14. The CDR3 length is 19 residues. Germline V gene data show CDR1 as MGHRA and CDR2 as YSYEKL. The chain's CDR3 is CASSLSGLAGLTSYNEQFF. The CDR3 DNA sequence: TGCGCCAGCAGCCTTTCGGGGCTAGCGGGCCTCACCTCCTACAATGAGCAGTTCTTC.